The 17 T cell receptor beta chains below were found in one sample sequenced in a study of cytomegalovirus exposure and HLA in healthy donors. The PCR employed 60 Vbeta primers together with 13 Jbeta primers. Here immunoSEQ multiplex PCR was the method, and the copy in TCRdb shows in-frame clones only, minus some. The repertoire has about 180,000 clones, 70% to 80% of them found once; the top ten carry 2.9%. Source material: PBMCs. The receptors here all came from a male donor in good health and CMV-seronegative.

This clone has a single count. The V and J genes are TRBV7-3 and TRBJ2-1; possible D gene TRBD2, 7 bases. CDR1 and CDR2 (germline): SGHTA, FQGTGA. Trimming removed 1 base from V and 7 bases from J, with 14 bases in between. The CDR3 has 15 amino acids. In DNA, the CDR3 is TGTGCCAGCAGCTTAAAGGGGGGGGTCGCTAATGAGCAGTTCTTC. Encoded protein: CASSLKGGVANEQFF.

This clone was recorded once. The chain combines TRBV18 with TRBJ2-2; D gene uncertain. Germline V gene lookup returns CDR1 KGHSH and CDR2 LQKENI. V lost 3 bases and J lost 5, with 13 bases in between. CDR3 length: 15 residues. The CDR3 DNA follows: TGTGCCAGCTCACCCCCCCATCTATGGACCGGGGAGCTGTTTTTT. Translating it yields CASSPPHLWTGELFF.

The chain links TRBV6-4 to TRBJ2-1; 11 nucleotides line up with TRBD2. Germline CDR1 and CDR2: MRHNA and SNTAGT. With V trimmed by 0 bases and J by 3 bases, 1 base remained unmatched. This CDR3 spans 16 amino acids. The CDR3 DNA reads as TGTGCCAGCAGTGACTCTAGCGGGGGGGACTACAATGAGCAGTTCTTC. Amino acid sequence: CASSDSSGGDYNEQFF.

This sequence joins TRBV9 and TRBJ1-5, with D maybe TRBD1 (5 bases). V lost 3 bases and J 2 bases, leaving 9 bases between the germline ends. CDR3 length: 14 residues. Looked up from germline, CDR1 is SGDLS and CDR2 is YYNGEE. For the CDR3, the DNA is TGTGCCAGCAGCGCGTGGGGGGGCAATCAGCCCCAGCATTTT. As protein: CASSAWGGNQPQHF.

The genes are TRBV2 and TRBJ2-5, with D perhaps TRBD1 (5 bases). Trimming cost V 4 bases and J 1 base, with 13 bases left between them. The CDR3 loop spans 15 amino acids. Germline V gene data show CDR1 as SNHLY and CDR2 as FYNNEI. The CDR3 region has the DNA TGTGCCAGCAGTGCCCAGGGTACCGTCCAAGAGACCCAGTACTTC. Translation: CASSAQGTVQETQYF.

The chain carries TRBV19 and TRBJ2-1; TRBD2 matches 10 bases. This CDR3 comprises 15 residues. CDR1 LNHDA and CDR2 SQIVND come from the germline V gene (reference sequence). V was pared by 2 bases and J by 7 bases, with 5 bases of the junction left unmatched. The DNA of the CDR3 is TGTGCCAGTAGTATATTGAGCGGGAGGGTTAATGAGCAGTTCTTC. This encodes CASSILSGRVNEQFF.

The sample holds one count of this clone. The rearrangement links TRBV18 to TRBJ1-4, with a tentative D call TRBD1 (5 bases). Trimming removed 0 bases from V and 7 bases from J, with 12 bases in between. Germline CDR1 and CDR2: KGHSH and LQKENI. This CDR3 is built from 15 residues. CDR3 DNA: TGTGCCAGCTCACCACCGGGAGGGGTTGGTGAAAAACTGTTTTTT. It codes for CASSPPGGVGEKLFF.

The CDR3 bases are TGTGCCAGCAGTTTAACCGGGTTTGGTTTAGGCTACACCTTC. Amino acid sequence: CASSLTGFGLGYTF. The chain combines TRBV27 with TRBJ1-2, with D unclear. The V end lost 2 bases, the J end lost 8 bases, and 15 bases lay between the germline ends. The germline V gene encodes CDR1 MNHEY and CDR2 SMNVEV (reference sequence). This CDR3 has 14 amino acids.

The chain links TRBV5-1 to TRBJ1-1; a possible D gene is TRBD1 (5 bases). The V end was cut by 4 bases, the J end by 4 bases, with 8 bases between. Per the germline V gene, CDR1 is SGHRS and CDR2 is YFSETQ. CDR3 length: 12 residues. CDR3: CASSNQGTEAFF. Written as DNA, the CDR3 is TGCGCCAGCAGCAACCAGGGCACTGAAGCTTTCTTT.

This clone was found once. This chain connects TRBV14 to TRBJ2-7; 8 nucleotides agree with TRBD2. Germline trimming cut 0 bases from V and 3 bases from J; bases unmatched to any gene: 7. Germline-derived CDR1 and CDR2 are SGHDN and FVKESK. The CDR3 contains 16 residues. In nucleotides, the CDR3 is TGTGCCAGCAGCCAAGAAACGGGCGGGAGGTACTACGAGCAGTACTTC. It specifies CASSQETGGRYYEQYF. The full variable domain, completed using reference TRBV14 and TRBJ2-7, is EAGVTQFPSHSVIEKGQTVTLRCDPISGHDNLYWYRRVMGKEIKFLLHFVKESKQDESGMPNNRFLAERTGGTYSTLKVQPAELEDSGVYFCASSQETGGRYYEQYFGPGTRLTVT.

V usage is TRBV5-4 and J usage is TRBJ1-1, with a possible D match to TRBD1 (5 bases). V was pared by 4 bases and J by 5 bases, with 18 bases between. The CDR3 is 15 residues long. Germline V gene sequence: CDR1 SGHNT, CDR2 YYREEE (reference sequence). The CDR3 sequence is CASSPPGTLRTEAFF. DNA for the CDR3: TGTGCCAGCAGCCCCCCCGGGACTTTAAGGACTGAAGCTTTCTTT.

V and J are TRBV9 and TRBJ1-1; D perhaps matches TRBD1 (6 bases). Germline values: CDR1 SGDLS, CDR2 YYNGEE. Trimming took 4 bases from V and 8 from J, leaving 15 bases between them. CDR3 length equals 13 residues. The DNA for the CDR3 is TGTGCCAGCAGCCCTCGGGACACCAGAGAAGCTTTCTTT. As protein: CASSPRDTREAFF.

This clone was detected once. This rearrangement joins TRBV29-1 to TRBJ1-2, with 8 bases aligning to TRBD1. J was trimmed by 3 bases and V by 7 bases; bases with no gene match: 7. CDR3 length: 13 residues. Germline V gene lookup returns CDR1 SQVTM and CDR2 ANQGSEA. The CDR3 sequence: CSARTGRDYGYTF. CDR3 DNA sequence: TGCAGCGCCCGGACAGGGAGGGACTATGGCTACACCTTC. Based on the CDR3 plus reference TRBV29-1 and TRBJ1-2, the full variable domain is SAVISQKPSRDICQRGTSLTIQCQVDSQVTMMFWYRQQPGQSLTLIATANQGSEATYESGFVIDKFPISRPNLTFSTLTVSNMSPEDSSIYLCSARTGRDYGYTFGSGTRLTVV.

This clone was detected once. The genes are TRBV4-1 and TRBJ1-2; D possibly corresponds to TRBD1 (5 bases). The V gene lost 0 bases and the J gene lost 4 bases, with 24 bases spanning the gap. The CDR3 covers 19 residues. Germline CDR1 and CDR2: MGHRA and YSYEKL. CDR3 region: CASSQDRGRVGSSPYGYTF. The DNA of the CDR3 is TGCGCCAGCAGCCAAGATAGGGGCAGGGTTGGGTCTTCACCCTATGGCTACACCTTC.

This chain uses TRBV28 with TRBJ1-2; D is uncertain. Germline CDR1 MDHEN, CDR2 SYDVKM. CDR3 length: 16 amino acids. The V and J ends lost 3 bases and 0 bases respectively, with 14 bases between them. For the CDR3, the DNA is TGTGCCAGCAGTTTCATCGACAAGAAGCCTAACTATGGCTACACCTTC. Amino acid sequence: CASSFIDKKPNYGYTF.

This clone was seen more than once but under ten times. The chain carries TRBV27 and TRBJ2-1, with 7 bases fitting TRBD2. V lost 3 bases, J lost 0 bases, and 8 bases stayed unmatched. Germline CDR1 is MNHEY and CDR2 is SMNVEV (reference sequence). The CDR3 has 17 amino acids. The CDR3 nucleotides read TGTGCCAGCAGTTTTAGAGGAGGGACTATCTCCTACAATGAGCAGTTCTTC. Residues: CASSFRGGTISYNEQFF.

The J gene is TRBJ2-1, the V gene TRBV4-2; 13 positions agree with TRBD2. Germline V gene lookup returns CDR1 LGHNA and CDR2 YNFKEQ. V was clipped by 4 bases and J by 0 bases; unmatched bases: 12. CDR3 length: 20 amino acids. The CDR3 is CASSPATSGGPSSSYNEQFF. The CDR3 bases are TGTGCCAGCAGCCCTGCGACTAGCGGGGGGCCCAGTAGCTCCTACAATGAGCAGTTCTTC.